The rows below give T cell receptor beta chains drawn from one sample of a study of T-cell memory formation after mild COVID-19. Each CDR3 protein is one row after TCRdb ran MiXCR on the 5' RACE reads. The data hold fewer than 350,000 distinct CDR3 sequences, with approximately 8.4% observed a single time. The material sequenced was PBMCs or a T cell subset sorted from them (not recorded which). The receptors come from a man aged 18 to 29 who had mild COVID-19 (a few samples of this study predate the infection). Cell type and time point are not known. Each CDR3 is given with its conserved first and last residue. D genes are given only for firm matches. Not every row has a clone size; where given, it reads once, few, many or a size class.

clone size,V gene,D gene,J gene,CDR3 DNA,CDR3 protein
many,TRBV5-1,NA,TRBJ2-2,TGCGCCAGCAGCTTTGCACTTATCAACACCGGGGAGCTGTTTTTT,CASSFALINTGELFF
many,TRBV7-2,NA,TRBJ1-2,TGTGCCAGCAGCACCCTAGAAGGGCCCGGATTTGGCGGCTACACCTTC,CASSTLEGPGFGGYTF
NA,TRBV10-3,TRBD2,TRBJ2-5,TGTGCCGCCCGAGCGGGGCCCCAAGAGACCCAGTACTTC,CAARAGPQETQYF
many,TRBV7-9,NA,TRBJ2-5,TGTGCCAGCAGCGTGAAACGGGGCCATCAAGAGACCCAGTACTTC,CASSVKRGHQETQYF
NA,TRBV4-1,NA,TRBJ2-2,TGCGCCAGCAGCCGTATAGCGGCCGGGGAGCTGTTTTTT,CASSRIAAGELFF
many,TRBV5-6,NA,TRBJ1-1,TGTGCCAGCCGCAGGGAGTCCAACACTGAAGCTTTCTTT,CASRRESNTEAFF
few,TRBV12-3/TRBV12-4,TRBD1,TRBJ1-1,TGTGCCAGCATCCCCGGCGAGTGGGGGACAGGGATGTCTGAAGCTTTCTTT,CASIPGEWGTGMSEAFF
NA,TRBV5-5,TRBD1,TRBJ2-5,TGTGCCAGCAGCCTGACAGGGTACGAGGAGACCCAGTACTTC,CASSLTGYEETQYF
few,TRBV7-2,TRBD1,TRBJ1-2,TGTGCCAGCAGCCCGCCCGGGACAGGAGACGGCTACACCTTC,CASSPPGTGDGYTF
NA,TRBV5-1,TRBD2,TRBJ2-1,TGCGCCAGCAGCTTGAGCGGGGGGGCTCAGGAGCAGTTCTTC,CASSLSGGAQEQFF
NA,TRBV10-1,TRBD1,TRBJ1-1,TGCGCCAGCAGTCCTAGCGGACAGGGGAATACTGAAGCTTTCTTT,CASSPSGQGNTEAFF
many,TRBV20-1,TRBD1,TRBJ1-1,TGCAGTGCCCCGAGACAGGGGGGGAACACTGAAGCTTTCTTT,CSAPRQGGNTEAFF
NA,TRBV6-6,NA,TRBJ1-1,TGTGCCAGCAGTTCGCACAATGACAGGCTGAACACTGAAGCTTTCTTT,CASSSHNDRLNTEAFF
NA,TRBV7-2,NA,TRBJ1-5,TGTGCCAGCAGCTTGATCGGGGGCAATCAGCCCCAGCATTTT,CASSLIGGNQPQHF
many,TRBV20-1,NA,TRBJ2-3,TGCAGTGCTAGAGATTGGGGCGGGGACTTCCCAGATACGCAGTATTTT,CSARDWGGDFPDTQYF